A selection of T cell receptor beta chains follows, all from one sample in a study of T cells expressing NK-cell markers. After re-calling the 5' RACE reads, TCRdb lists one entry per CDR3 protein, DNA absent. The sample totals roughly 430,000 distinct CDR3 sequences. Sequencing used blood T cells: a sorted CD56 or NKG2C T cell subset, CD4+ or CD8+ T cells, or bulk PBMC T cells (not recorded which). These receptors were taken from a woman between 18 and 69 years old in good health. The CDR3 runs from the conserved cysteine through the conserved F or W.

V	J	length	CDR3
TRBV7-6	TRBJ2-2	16	CASRRETGLITGELFF
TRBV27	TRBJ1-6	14	CASTRQGTHSPLHF
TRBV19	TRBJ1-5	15	CASTPDRGRNQPQHF
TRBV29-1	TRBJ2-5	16	CSVTPSAGGFGETQYF
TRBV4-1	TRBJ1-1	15	CASSMPDEGTTEAFF
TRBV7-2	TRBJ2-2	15	CASSVSGTRTGELFF
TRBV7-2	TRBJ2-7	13	CASSQAGIVKQYF
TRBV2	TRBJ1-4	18	CASRDGLFVRSTNEKLFF
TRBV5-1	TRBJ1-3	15	CASSPRVGSGNTIYF
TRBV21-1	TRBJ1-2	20	CASSKESPSDRGAARYGYTF
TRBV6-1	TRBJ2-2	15	CASTVTGKNTGELFF